The present TCR beta chain was sequenced within a study of blood T cell repertoires in COVID-19. The overall study: The United States, Italy and Spain provided the acute and convalescent COVID-19 samples.

Assay used: immunoSEQ multiplex PCR; TCRdb lists only in-frame clones, some missing. This sample has more than 45,000 clones, with 85% to 90% found just once. This clone was counted a few times. CDR1 ENHRY and CDR2 SYGVKD come from the germline V gene. With V trimmed by 3 bases and J by 1 base, 5 bases remained unmatched. There are 15 residues in the CDR3. V is TRBV10-3 and J is TRBJ2-7; 8 positions match TRBD1. The sequencing sample was made of peripheral blood. This clonotype was sampled from a human donor in a cohort sampled during active COVID-19. Written as DNA, the CDR3 is TGTGCCATCAGTGACCCGGGACAGGTTTCCTACGAGCAGTACTTC. Translated, it gives CAISDPGQVSYEQYF.